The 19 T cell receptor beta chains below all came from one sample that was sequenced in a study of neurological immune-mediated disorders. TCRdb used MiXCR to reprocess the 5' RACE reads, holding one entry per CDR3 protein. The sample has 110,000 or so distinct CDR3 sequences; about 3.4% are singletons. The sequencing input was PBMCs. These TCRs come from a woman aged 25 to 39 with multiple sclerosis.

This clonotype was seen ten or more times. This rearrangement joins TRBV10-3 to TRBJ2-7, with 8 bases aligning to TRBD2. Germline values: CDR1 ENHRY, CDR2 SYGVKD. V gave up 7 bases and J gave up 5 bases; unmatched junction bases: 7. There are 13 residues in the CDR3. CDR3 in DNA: TGTGCCATCACCGAAACGGGGGGGGACGAGCAGTACTTC. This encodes CAITETGGDEQYF.

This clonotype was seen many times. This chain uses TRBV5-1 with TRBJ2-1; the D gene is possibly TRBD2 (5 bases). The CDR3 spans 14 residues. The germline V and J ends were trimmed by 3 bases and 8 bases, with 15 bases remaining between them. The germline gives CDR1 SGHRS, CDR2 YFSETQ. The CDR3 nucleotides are TGCGCCAGCAGCTCAAACGGGGTCGGGGATGAGCAGTTCTTC. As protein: CASSSNGVGDEQFF.

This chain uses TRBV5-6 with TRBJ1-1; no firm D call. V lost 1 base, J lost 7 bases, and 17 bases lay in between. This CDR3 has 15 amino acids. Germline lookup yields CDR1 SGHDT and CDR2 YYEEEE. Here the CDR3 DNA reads TGTGCCAGCAGCTTGTTGGCCGGCATAATAGATGAAGCTTTCTTT. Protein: CASSLLAGIIDEAFF.

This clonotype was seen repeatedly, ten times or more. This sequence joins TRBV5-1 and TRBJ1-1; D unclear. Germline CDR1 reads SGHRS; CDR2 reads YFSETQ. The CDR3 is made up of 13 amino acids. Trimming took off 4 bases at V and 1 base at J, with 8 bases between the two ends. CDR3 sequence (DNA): TGCGCCAGCAGCCCCAGGCCGAACACTGAAGCTTTCTTT. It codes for CASSPRPNTEAFF.

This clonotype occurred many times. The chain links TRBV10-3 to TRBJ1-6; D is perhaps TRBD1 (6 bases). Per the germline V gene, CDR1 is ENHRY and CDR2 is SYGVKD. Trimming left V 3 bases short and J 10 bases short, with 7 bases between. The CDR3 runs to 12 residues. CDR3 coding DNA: TGTGCCATCAGTGACAGGGGATCACCCCTCCACTTT. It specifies CAISDRGSPLHF.

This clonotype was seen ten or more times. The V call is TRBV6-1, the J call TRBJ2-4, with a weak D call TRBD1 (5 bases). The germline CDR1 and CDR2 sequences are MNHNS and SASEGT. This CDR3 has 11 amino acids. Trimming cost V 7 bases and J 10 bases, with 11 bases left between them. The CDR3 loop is CASTRGYIQYF. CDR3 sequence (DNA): TGTGCCAGCACTAGGGGTTATATTCAGTACTTC.

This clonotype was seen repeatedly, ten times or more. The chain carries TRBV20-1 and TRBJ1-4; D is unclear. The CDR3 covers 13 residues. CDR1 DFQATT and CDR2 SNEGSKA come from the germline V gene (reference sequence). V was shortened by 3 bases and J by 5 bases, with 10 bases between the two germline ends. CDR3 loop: CSASRQANEKLFF. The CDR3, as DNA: TGCAGTGCTAGTCGTCAGGCGAATGAAAAACTGTTTTTT.

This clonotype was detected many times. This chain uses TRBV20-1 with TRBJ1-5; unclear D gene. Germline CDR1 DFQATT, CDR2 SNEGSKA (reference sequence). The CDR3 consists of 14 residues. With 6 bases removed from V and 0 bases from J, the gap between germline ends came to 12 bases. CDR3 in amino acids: CSAAREFSNQPQHF. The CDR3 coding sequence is TGCAGTGCGGCGAGGGAATTTAGCAATCAGCCCCAGCATTTT.

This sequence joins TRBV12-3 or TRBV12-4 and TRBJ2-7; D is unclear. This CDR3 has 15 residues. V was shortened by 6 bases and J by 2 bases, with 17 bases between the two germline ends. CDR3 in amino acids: CASSLSPQPPYEQYF. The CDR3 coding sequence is TGTGCCAGCAGCCTCAGCCCTCAACCCCCCTACGAGCAGTACTTC.

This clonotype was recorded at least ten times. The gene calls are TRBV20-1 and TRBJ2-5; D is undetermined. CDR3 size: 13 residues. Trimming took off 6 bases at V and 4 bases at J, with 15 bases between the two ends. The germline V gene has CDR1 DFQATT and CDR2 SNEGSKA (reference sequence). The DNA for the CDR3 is TGCAGTGCGGAACACCTGGGTGGAGAGACCCAGTACTTC. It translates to CSAEHLGGETQYF.

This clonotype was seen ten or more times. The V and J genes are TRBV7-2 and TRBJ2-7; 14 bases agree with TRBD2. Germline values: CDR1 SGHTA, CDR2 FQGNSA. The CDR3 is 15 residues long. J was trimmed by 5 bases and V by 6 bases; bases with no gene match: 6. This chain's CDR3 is CASRGLAGDTHEQYF. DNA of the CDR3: TGTGCCAGCAGGGGACTAGCGGGAGACACCCACGAGCAGTACTTC.

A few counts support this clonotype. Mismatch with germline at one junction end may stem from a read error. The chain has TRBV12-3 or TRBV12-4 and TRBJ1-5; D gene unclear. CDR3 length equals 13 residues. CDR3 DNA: TGTGCCAGCCAGGCCGGCGGCAATAAGACCCAGAATTTT. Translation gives CASQAGGNKTQNF.

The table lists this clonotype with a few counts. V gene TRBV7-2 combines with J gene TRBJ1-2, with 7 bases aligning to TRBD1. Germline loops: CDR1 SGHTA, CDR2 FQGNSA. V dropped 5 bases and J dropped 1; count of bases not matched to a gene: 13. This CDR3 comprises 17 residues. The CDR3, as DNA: TGTGCCAGCAGCCTCAAGAGAGGGACAGCGGTTAACTATGGCTACACCTTC. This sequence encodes CASSLKRGTAVNYGYTF.

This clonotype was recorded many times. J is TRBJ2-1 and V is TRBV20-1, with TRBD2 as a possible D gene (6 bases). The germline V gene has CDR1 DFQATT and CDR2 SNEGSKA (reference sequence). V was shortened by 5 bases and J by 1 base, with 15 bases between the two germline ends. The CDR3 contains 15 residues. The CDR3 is CSADPSDGSYNEQFF. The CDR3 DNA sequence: TGCAGTGCTGACCCTAGCGATGGGTCCTACAATGAGCAGTTCTTC.

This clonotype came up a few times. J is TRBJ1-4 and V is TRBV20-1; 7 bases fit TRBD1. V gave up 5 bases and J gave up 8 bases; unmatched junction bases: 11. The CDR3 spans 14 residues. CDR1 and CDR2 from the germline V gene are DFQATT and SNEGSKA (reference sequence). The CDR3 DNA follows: TGCAGTGCTCAGATCGGGACAGCATACGAAAAACTGTTTTTT. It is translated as CSAQIGTAYEKLFF.

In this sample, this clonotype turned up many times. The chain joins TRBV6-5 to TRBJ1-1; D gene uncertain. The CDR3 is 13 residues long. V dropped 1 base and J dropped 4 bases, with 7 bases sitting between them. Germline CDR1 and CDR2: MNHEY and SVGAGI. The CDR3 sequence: CASSYLGSTEAFF. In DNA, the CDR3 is TGTGCCAGCAGTTACTTGGGTAGCACTGAAGCTTTCTTT.

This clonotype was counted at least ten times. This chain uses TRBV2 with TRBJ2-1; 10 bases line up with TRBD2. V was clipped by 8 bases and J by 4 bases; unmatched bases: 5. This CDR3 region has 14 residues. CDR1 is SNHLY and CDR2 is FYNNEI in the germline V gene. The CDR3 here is CASSPSGRYNEQFF. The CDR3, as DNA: TGTGCCAGCTCGCCTAGCGGGAGATACAATGAGCAGTTCTTC.

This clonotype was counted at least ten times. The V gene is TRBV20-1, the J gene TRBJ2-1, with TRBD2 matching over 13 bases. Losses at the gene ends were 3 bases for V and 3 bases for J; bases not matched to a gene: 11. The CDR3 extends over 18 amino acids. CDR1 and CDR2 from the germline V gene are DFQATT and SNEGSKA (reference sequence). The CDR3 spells CSASTGLAGALNYNEQFF. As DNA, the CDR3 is TGCAGTGCTAGCACAGGACTAGCGGGAGCCCTAAACTACAATGAGCAGTTCTTC.

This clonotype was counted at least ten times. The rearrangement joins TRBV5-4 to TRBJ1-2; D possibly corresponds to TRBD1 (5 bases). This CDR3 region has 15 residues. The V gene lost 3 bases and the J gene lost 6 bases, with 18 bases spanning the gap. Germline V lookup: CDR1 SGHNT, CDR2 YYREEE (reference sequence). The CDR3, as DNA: TGTGCCAGCAGCTATAGGACGGGGGATTGGGATGGCTACACCTTC. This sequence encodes CASSYRTGDWDGYTF.